This T cell receptor (beta chain) is from a study of graft-versus-host responses after intestinal transplantation. The wider study: Recipients were all induced with anti-thymocyte globulin, then given tacrolimus and steroids for 3 to 4 years.

Clones were read by immunoSEQ multiplex PCR, and TCRdb kept only the in-frame ones, dropping some. The table lists tens of thousands of clones, around 91% of them singletons. On this clone: What it recognizes is unknown.

This CDR3 has 14 amino acids. Trimming took off 4 bases at V and 1 base at J, with 10 bases between the two ends. The germline V gene has CDR1 MNHNS and CDR2 SASEGT. The sequence derives from a human donor who received an intestinal transplant. The sample was unstimulated CD8+ T cells sorted from spleen or lymph node cells, taken before intestinal transplant. The chain uses TRBV6-1 and TRBJ1-1, with D possibly TRBD1 on 6 matching bases. The CDR3 spells CASSADSSNTEAFF. The CDR3 DNA is TGTGCCAGCAGTGCGGACAGTTCGAACACTGAAGCTTTCTTT.